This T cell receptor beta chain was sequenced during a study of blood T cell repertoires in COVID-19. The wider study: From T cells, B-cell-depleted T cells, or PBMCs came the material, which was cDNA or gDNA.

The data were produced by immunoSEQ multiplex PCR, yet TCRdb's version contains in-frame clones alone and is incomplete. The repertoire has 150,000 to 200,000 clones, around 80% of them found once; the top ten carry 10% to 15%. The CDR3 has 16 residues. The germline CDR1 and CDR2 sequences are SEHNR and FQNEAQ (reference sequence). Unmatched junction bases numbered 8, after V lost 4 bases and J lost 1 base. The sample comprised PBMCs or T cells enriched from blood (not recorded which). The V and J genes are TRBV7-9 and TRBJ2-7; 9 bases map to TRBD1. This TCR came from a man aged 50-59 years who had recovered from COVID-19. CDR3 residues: CASSSQSGTGSYEQYF. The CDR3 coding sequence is TGTGCCAGCAGCTCGCAGTCCGGGACAGGGTCCTACGAGCAGTACTTC. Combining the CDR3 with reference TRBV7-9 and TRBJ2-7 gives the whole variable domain DTGVSQNPRHKITKRGQNVTFRCDPISEHNRLYWYRQTLGQGPEFLTYFQNEAQLEKSRLLSDRFSAERPKGSFSTLEIQRTEQGDSAMYLCASSSQSGTGSYEQYFGPGTRLTVT.